This TCR beta chain was identified during a study of T cell repertoires in cytomegalovirus infection. Overall study context: Based on public TCR beta signatures, there were indications of CMV infection and of a matching HLA type. Study-wide results and limits: There were HLA-C-restricted CMV-specific TCR beta clonotypes dominating the ex vivo response.

TCRdb reanalysed the reads using MiXCR and keeps one entry per CDR3 protein. The sample contains under 350,000 distinct CDR3 sequences, roughly a fifth of which appear only once. About this clonotype: Its matching antigen is unknown.

V shed 2 bases and J 7 bases; nucleotides not matched to a gene: 10. The CDR3 runs 18 residues. CDR1 is MNHEY and CDR2 is SVGAGI in the germline V gene. The chain recombines TRBV6-5 with TRBJ2-1; TRBD2 matches 14 bases. This clonotype originated in a human donor in good health (CMV status not recorded). Some clones in this sample may be carry-over from other donors' samples. Sequenced here: cultured PBMCs, sampled from culture after CMV antigen stimulation. Written as DNA, the CDR3 is TGTGCCAGCAGTTACCAAGGTATCGGGACTAGCGGGAGAAATGAGCAGTTCTTC. This codes for CASSYQGIGTSGRNEQFF.